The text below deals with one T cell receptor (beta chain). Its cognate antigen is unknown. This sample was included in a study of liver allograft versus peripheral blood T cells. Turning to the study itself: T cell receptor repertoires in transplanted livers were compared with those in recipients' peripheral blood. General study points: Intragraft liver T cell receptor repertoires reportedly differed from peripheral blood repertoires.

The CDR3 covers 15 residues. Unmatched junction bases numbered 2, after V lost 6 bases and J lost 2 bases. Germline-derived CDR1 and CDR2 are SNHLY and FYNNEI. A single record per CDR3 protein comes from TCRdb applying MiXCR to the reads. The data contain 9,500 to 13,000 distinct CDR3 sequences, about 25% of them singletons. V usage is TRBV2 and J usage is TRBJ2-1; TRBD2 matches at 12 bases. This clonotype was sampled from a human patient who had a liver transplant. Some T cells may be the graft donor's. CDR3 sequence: CASSRTSGAYNEQFF. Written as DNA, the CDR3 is TGTGCCAGCAGCAGGACTAGCGGGGCCTACAATGAGCAGTTCTTC.